This T cell receptor (beta chain) was found in a study of beta chain features in type 1 diabetes. Study-wide results and limits: People with Type 1 diabetes carried modestly yet significantly shorter TCRB CDR3s in all four CD4+ subsets.

Every isolated RNA sample was fully reverse transcribed, so sequencing captured expressed TCRB transcripts. Generated by immunoSEQ multiplex PCR, the TCRdb table keeps only in-frame clones and is missing some. This sample yields 300,000 to 450,000 clones, of which 10% to 15% are seen a single time; 0.008% to 0.011% belongs to the top ten. A single heparinised blood sample, averaging about 120 mL, was obtained per donor. On this clone itself: The antigen is not known.

Sequencing input: naive CD4+ T cells from blood. The clonotype comes from a woman aged 18-29 years with type 1 diabetes.

The DNA for the CDR3 is TGCGCCAGCAGCTTGTTGTGGCGCGACTCCAACTCTGGGGCCAACGTCCTGACTTTC. Protein product: CASSLLWRDSNSGANVLTF. The gene calls are TRBV5-1 and TRBJ2-6; D unclear. This CDR3 comprises 19 residues. Trimming removed 1 base from V and 0 bases from J, with 17 bases in between. From germline, CDR1 is SGHRS and CDR2 YFSETQ.